The 28 T cell receptor beta chains in this list originate from one sample, sequenced in a study of cytomegalovirus exposure and HLA in healthy donors. The PCR employed 60 Vbeta primers together with 13 Jbeta primers. Measured with immunoSEQ multiplex PCR; TCRdb has only the in-frame clones, and not every one. The data show about 180,000 clones, approximately 81% seen once. Sample: PBMCs. These receptors all stem from a boy aged 2 to 10 in good health and CMV-seronegative.

The genes are TRBV27 and TRBJ2-2, with 13 bases aligning to TRBD2. Trimming took 6 bases from V and 0 from J; bases not matched to a gene: 4. The CDR3 has 17 amino acids. CDR1 and CDR2 from the germline V gene are MNHEY and SMNVEV (reference sequence). CDR3 sequence (DNA): TGTGCCAGCAGAAGTGGGACTAGCGGGGCGAACACCGGGGAGCTGTTTTTT. This sequence encodes CASRSGTSGANTGELFF.

The chain links TRBV5-4 to TRBJ2-5; D gene ambiguous. This CDR3 is 13 amino acids long. V was trimmed by 2 bases and J by 3 bases, leaving 8 bases between them. The germline gives CDR1 SGHNT, CDR2 YYREEE (reference sequence). In DNA, the CDR3 is TGTGCCAGCAGCTTAGACAAAAAAGAGACCCAGTACTTC. Translation gives CASSLDKKETQYF. The full variable domain, rest sourced from reference TRBV5-4 and TRBJ2-5, is ETGVTQSPTHLIKTRGQQVTLRCSSQSGHNTVSWYQQALGQGPQFIFQYYREEENGRGNFPPRFSGLQFPNYSSELNVNALELDDSALYLCASSLDKKETQYFGPGTRLLVL.

The chain employs TRBV30 and TRBJ2-1; TRBD2 might be the D (6 bases). Trimming stripped 3 bases from V and 0 bases from J, with 12 bases between. Germline CDR1 GTSNPN, CDR2 SVGIG (reference sequence). The CDR3 sequence is 15 residues long. The CDR3 sequence: CAWSGGVSSYNEQFF. The CDR3 coding sequence is TGTGCCTGGAGCGGAGGGGTGAGCTCCTACAATGAGCAGTTCTTC.

This chain links TRBV11-3 with TRBJ1-3, with D hard to call. This CDR3 has 13 residues. Germline loops: CDR1 SGHNT, CDR2 YENEEA. Deletions cut 3 bases from V and 2 bases from J, with 5 bases between. CDR3: CASSLAAGNTIYF. DNA for the CDR3: TGTGCCAGCAGCTTGGCGGCTGGAAACACCATATATTTT.

This chain links TRBV5-4 with TRBJ2-5; tentative D call: TRBD1 (5 bases). The CDR3 has 13 amino acids. Germline assignment: CDR1 SGHNT and CDR2 YYREEE (reference sequence). The ends were cut back, 6 bases at V and 2 bases at J, with 11 bases in the middle. Here the CDR3 reads CASKPAGQETQYF. In DNA, the CDR3 is TGTGCCAGCAAACCGGCAGGGCAAGAGACCCAGTACTTC.

The chain joins TRBV5-7 to TRBJ2-5; 9 bases line up with TRBD1. The J call may be faulty, since TRBJ2-7 better matches the DNA end. TRBV5-7 has ORF status, its function being uncertain. CDR3 length: 15 amino acids. CDR3 nucleotide sequence: TGTGCCAGCAGCTTGCGCCGACAGGGGGCCTACGAGCAGTACTTC. The encoded protein is CASSLRRQGAYEQYF.

This rearrangement joins TRBV6-5 to TRBJ2-3; 7 bases fit TRBD2. Germline V CDR1 and CDR2: MNHEY, SVGAGI. V was pared by 0 bases and J by 3 bases, with 6 bases of the junction left unmatched. The CDR3 extends over 16 amino acids. The CDR3: CASSYSGGRATDTQYF. The CDR3 nucleotides read TGTGCCAGCAGTTACTCGGGGGGGAGAGCGACAGATACGCAGTATTTT.

The chain combines TRBV7-9 with TRBJ1-2; no reliable D call. This CDR3 has 14 amino acids. The germline V and J ends were trimmed by 1 base and 6 bases, with 12 bases remaining between them. Per the germline V gene, CDR1 is SEHNR and CDR2 is FQNEAQ (reference sequence). The CDR3 region is CASSLGFGENGYTF. DNA for the CDR3: TGTGCCAGCAGCTTAGGGTTCGGGGAGAATGGCTACACCTTC.

Points on this clone: Sequence at one end of the junction differs from germline and may be a read error. The V call is TRBV7-9, the J call TRBJ2-1; TRBD2 matches at 9 bases. From germline, CDR1 is SEHNR and CDR2 FQNEAQ (reference sequence). This CDR3 is built from 15 residues. The CDR3: CSSSLPGLAREEQFF. CDR3 nucleotide sequence: TGTTCCAGCAGCTTACCGGGACTAGCCAGGGAGGAGCAGTTCTTC. Full variable domain (rest looked up from reference TRBV7-9 and TRBJ2-1): DTGVSQNPRHKITKRGQNVTFRCDPISEHNRLYWYRQTLGQGPEFLTYFQNEAQLEKSRLLSDRFSAERPKGSFSTLEIQRTEQGDSAMYLCSSSLPGLAREEQFFGPGTRLTVL.

V is TRBV18 and J is TRBJ2-2; D perhaps matches TRBD2 (5 bases). Per the germline V gene, CDR1 is KGHSH and CDR2 is LQKENI. Trimming cost V 1 base and J 5 bases, with 8 bases left between them. The CDR3 consists of 14 residues. The CDR3, as DNA: TGTGCCAGCTCACCACTGGGAGCGACCGGGGAGCTGTTTTTT. Protein sequence: CASSPLGATGELFF.

The gene calls are TRBV6-5 and TRBJ1-5; D gene uncertain. CDR3 length: 15 residues. Trimming removed 6 bases from V and 2 bases from J, with 14 bases in between. CDR1 and CDR2 from the germline V gene are MNHEY and SVGAGI. The CDR3 region has the DNA TGTGCCAGCAGAAGAGGGAGTTTTGGCAATCAGCCCCAGCATTTT. This codes for CASRRGSFGNQPQHF.

The chain uses TRBV21-1 and TRBJ2-7; TRBD1 is the table's D call, not checked against the DNA. TRBV21-1 constitutes a pseudogene. The CDR3 sequence is 12 residues long. The CDR3 loop is CASSKRGHEQYV. The CDR3 DNA reads TGTGCCAGCAGCAAAAGGGGGCACGAGCAGTACGTC.

CDR3 bases: TGTGCCAGCGTGGGTGGGGGGTACAATGAGCAGTTCTTC. Encoded protein: CASVGGGYNEQFF. The chain employs TRBV28 and TRBJ2-1; possibly TRBD2 for D (6 bases). The CDR3 spans 13 residues. Germline CDR1 reads MDHEN; CDR2 reads SYDVKM. V was cut by 8 bases and J by 4 bases, with 12 bases left in between. The full variable domain, completed using reference TRBV28 and TRBJ2-1, is DVKVTQSSRYLVKRTGEKVFLECVQDMDHENMFWYRQDPGLGLRLIYFSYDVKMKEKGDIPEGYSVSREKKERFSLILESASTNQTSMYLCASVGGGYNEQFFGPGTRLTVL.

The chain joins TRBV15 to TRBJ2-1; 7 bases match TRBD1. The CDR3 length is 15 residues. V trimming: 1 base; J trimming: 0 bases; junction bases outside the gene matches: 0. The germline V gene encodes CDR1 LNHNV and CDR2 YYDKDF (reference sequence). The CDR3: CATSRGTGSYNEQFF. Written as DNA, the CDR3 is TGTGCCACCAGCAGAGGGACAGGCTCCTACAATGAGCAGTTCTTC.

This clone came up once. The chain links TRBV19 to TRBJ2-2; a possible D gene is TRBD1 (5 bases). CDR1 is LNHDA, CDR2 SQIVND, per germline (reference sequence). Trimming stripped 6 bases from V and 0 bases from J, with 8 bases between. The CDR3 runs 14 residues. In DNA form, the CDR3 reads TGTGCCAGTAGAGTACAGGCGAACACCGGGGAGCTGTTTTTT. It codes for CASRVQANTGELFF. The full variable domain, completed using reference TRBV19 and TRBJ2-2, is DGGITQSPKYLFRKEGQNVTLSCEQNLNHDAMYWYRQDPGQGLRLIYYSQIVNDFQKGDIAEGYSVSREKKESFPLTVTSAQKNPTAFYLCASRVQANTGELFFGEGSRLTVL.

This clone was seen a few times. This rearrangement joins TRBV6-5 to TRBJ2-1; the D is unclear. This CDR3 comprises 15 residues. The V gene lost 2 bases and the J gene lost 4 bases, with 12 bases spanning the gap. CDR1 and CDR2 from the germline V gene are MNHEY and SVGAGI. The CDR3 spells CASSYGSVGYNEQFF. The CDR3 nucleotides are TGTGCCAGCAGTTACGGCAGCGTAGGATACAATGAGCAGTTCTTC.

This chain joins TRBV7-6 and TRBJ1-3; possible D gene TRBD1, 5 bases. Trimming removed 1 base from V and 0 bases from J, with 7 bases in between. The CDR3 loop spans 15 amino acids. CDR1 and CDR2 (germline): SGHVS, FNYEAQ. The CDR3 DNA reads as TGTGCCAGCAGCTTAGACAGGATCTCTGGAAACACCATATATTTT. Translation gives CASSLDRISGNTIYF.

The sample holds one count of this clone. The CDR3 loop reads CASSLGPRASVLGNIQYF. In nucleotides, the CDR3 is TGTGCCAGCAGTTTAGGACCCCGGGCTAGCGTGCTAGGGAACATTCAGTACTTC. The genes are TRBV28 and TRBJ2-4; perhaps TRBD2 as D (6 bases). Germline CDR1 MDHEN, CDR2 SYDVKM. The CDR3 consists of 18 residues. The germline V and J ends were trimmed by 2 bases and 7 bases, with 24 bases remaining between them.

The V and J genes are TRBV5-6 and TRBJ2-1; perhaps TRBD1 as D (6 bases). Germline CDR1 and CDR2: SGHDT and YYEEEE. The CDR3 extends over 15 amino acids. Trimming shortened V by 4 bases and J by 2 bases, and 13 bases separated the two germline ends. CDR3 sequence: CASSIGGQPYNEQFF. DNA of the CDR3: TGTGCCAGCAGCATAGGGGGTCAGCCCTACAATGAGCAGTTCTTC.

J is TRBJ2-2 and V is TRBV7-9; perhaps TRBD2 as D (5 bases). In germline, CDR1 is SEHNR, CDR2 FQNEAQ (reference sequence). The CDR3 has 17 amino acids. Trimming left V 5 bases short and J 4 bases short, with 20 bases between. DNA for the CDR3: TGTGCCAGCAGCGGCCTCTTGCGCAGCGGAGGCACCGGGGAGCTGTTTTTT. This gives the protein CASSGLLRSGGTGELFF.

This clone has just a few counts. The chain recombines TRBV7-6 with TRBJ2-6; the D gene is possibly TRBD1 (5 bases). The CDR3 is 15 amino acids. The germline V and J ends were trimmed by 1 base and 2 bases, with 6 bases remaining between them. Germline V gives CDR1 SGHVS, CDR2 FNYEAQ. CDR3 coding DNA: TGTGCCAGCAGCTTAGTACAGGCTGGGGCCAACGTCCTGACTTTC. Its protein is CASSLVQAGANVLTF.

The chain recombines TRBV11-2 with TRBJ1-5; possibly TRBD1 for D (6 bases). The CDR3 covers 13 residues. CDR1 is SGHAT and CDR2 is FQNNGV in the germline V gene. Trimming left V 1 base short and J 8 bases short, with 9 bases between. The CDR3 region is CASSLGYREPQHF. In DNA form, the CDR3 reads TGTGCCAGCAGCTTAGGTTACAGGGAGCCCCAGCATTTT.

CDR3 in DNA: TGTGCCAGCAGCCTACAGGGGGCGTTGGGCGAGCAGTACGTC. It codes for CASSLQGALGEQYV. The chain couples TRBV5-5 to TRBJ2-7; 9 bases line up with TRBD1. The junction had 8 bases not matched to a gene; V was cut back by 4 bases and J by 6 bases. Germline V lookup: CDR1 SGHKS, CDR2 YYEKEE (reference sequence). This CDR3 is built from 14 residues.

CDR3 nucleotide sequence: TGTGCCAGCAGTTCCGAACAGGGAGCTAGCTATGGCTACACCTTC. This codes for CASSSEQGASYGYTF. The V and J genes are TRBV2 and TRBJ1-2; D might be TRBD1 (6 bases). This CDR3 region has 15 residues. Germline-derived CDR1 and CDR2 are SNHLY and FYNNEI. V was cut by 5 bases and J by 4 bases, with 17 bases left in between. The full variable domain, in which reference TRBV2 and TRBJ1-2 provide the parts outside the CDR3, is EPEVTQTPSHQVTQMGQEVILRCVPISNHLYFYWYRQILGQKVEFLVSFYNNEISEKSEIFDDQFSVERPDGSNFTLKIRSTKLEDSAMYFCASSSEQGASYGYTFGSGTRLTVV.

This rearrangement joins TRBV5-1 to TRBJ2-5; 11 nucleotides agree with TRBD2. Germline trimming cut 2 bases from V and 3 bases from J; bases unmatched to any gene: 0. Per germline, CDR1 SGHRS and CDR2 YFSETQ. The CDR3 spans 14 residues. For the CDR3, the DNA is TGCGCCAGCAGCTTTAGCGGGAGGGAAGAGACCCAGTACTTC. This translates into CASSFSGREETQYF.

This chain links TRBV6-5 with TRBJ2-5; 11 nucleotides align to TRBD2. The junction had 13 bases not matched to a gene; V was cut back by 7 bases and J by 9 bases. The CDR3 runs 15 residues. In germline, CDR1 is MNHEY, CDR2 SVGAGI. DNA of the CDR3: TGTGCCAGCACCCCGGGACTAGCGGTAGCCGGGGCCCAGTACTTC. It codes for CASTPGLAVAGAQYF.

J is TRBJ2-1 and V is TRBV5-6; 9 bases agree with TRBD1. V lost 4 bases and J lost 7; bases outside the gene matches: 9. Germline assignment: CDR1 SGHDT and CDR2 YYEEEE. There are 15 residues in the CDR3. In DNA, the CDR3 is TGTGCCAGCAGCCCGGGGCGGGGACAGGGAAATGAGCAGTTCTTC. It specifies CASSPGRGQGNEQFF. The full variable domain, its missing parts supplied by reference TRBV5-6 and TRBJ2-1, is DAGVTQSPTHLIKTRGQQVTLRCSPKSGHDTVSWYQQALGQGPQFIFQYYEEEERQRGNFPDRFSGHQFPNYSSELNVNALLLGDSALYLCASSPGRGQGNEQFFGPGTRLTVL.

The chain links TRBV5-1 to TRBJ2-1; 13 positions match TRBD2. Losses at the gene ends were 0 bases for V and 2 bases for J; bases not matched to a gene: 8. CDR1 SGHRS and CDR2 YFSETQ come from the germline V gene. The CDR3 has 19 amino acids. The CDR3 is CASSLARTSGRGPYNEQFF. In DNA, the CDR3 is TGCGCCAGCAGCTTGGCCAGGACTAGCGGGAGAGGACCCTACAATGAGCAGTTCTTC.